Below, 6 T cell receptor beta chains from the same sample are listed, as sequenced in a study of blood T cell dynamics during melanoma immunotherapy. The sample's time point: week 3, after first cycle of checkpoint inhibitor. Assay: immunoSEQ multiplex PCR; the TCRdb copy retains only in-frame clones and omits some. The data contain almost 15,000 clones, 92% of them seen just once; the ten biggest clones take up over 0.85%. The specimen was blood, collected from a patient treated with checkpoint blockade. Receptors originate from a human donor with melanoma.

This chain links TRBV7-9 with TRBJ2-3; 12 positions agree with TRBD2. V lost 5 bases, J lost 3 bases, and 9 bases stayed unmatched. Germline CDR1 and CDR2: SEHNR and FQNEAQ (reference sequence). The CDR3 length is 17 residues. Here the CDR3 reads CASSLGLAGSYTDTQYF. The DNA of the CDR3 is TGTGCCAGCAGCCTCGGACTAGCGGGATCCTATACAGATACGCAGTATTTT.

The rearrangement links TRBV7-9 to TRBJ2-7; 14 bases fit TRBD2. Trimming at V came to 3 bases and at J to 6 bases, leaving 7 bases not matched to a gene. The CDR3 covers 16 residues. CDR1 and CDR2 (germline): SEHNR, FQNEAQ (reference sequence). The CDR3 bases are TGTGCCAGCAGCTTTTTGGGACTAGCGGGAGTTACCGAGCAGTACTTC. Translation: CASSFLGLAGVTEQYF.

CDR3 DNA: TGTGCCAGCAGACCTCGGAGGGGCTCCTACGAGCAGTACTTC. Amino acids: CASRPRRGSYEQYF. The V and J genes are TRBV28 and TRBJ2-5, with a tentative D call TRBD2 (6 bases). Judging by the DNA end, TRBJ2-7 fits better; the J call may be wrong. Germline V gene sequence: CDR1 MDHEN, CDR2 SYDVKM. This CDR3 comprises 14 residues.

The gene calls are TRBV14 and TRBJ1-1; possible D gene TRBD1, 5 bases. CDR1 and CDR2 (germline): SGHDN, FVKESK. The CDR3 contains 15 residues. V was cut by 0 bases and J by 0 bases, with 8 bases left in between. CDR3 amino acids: CASSQENRLNTEAFF. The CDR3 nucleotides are TGTGCCAGCAGCCAAGAGAACAGGCTGAACACTGAAGCTTTCTTT.

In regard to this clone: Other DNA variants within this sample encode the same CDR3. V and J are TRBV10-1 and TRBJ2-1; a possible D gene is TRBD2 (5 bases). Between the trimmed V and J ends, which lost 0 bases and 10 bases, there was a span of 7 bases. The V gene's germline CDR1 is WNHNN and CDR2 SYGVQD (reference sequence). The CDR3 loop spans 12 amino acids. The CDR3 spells CASSESTGEQFF. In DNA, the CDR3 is TGCGCCAGCAGTGAGTCGACGGGGGAGCAGTTCTTC.

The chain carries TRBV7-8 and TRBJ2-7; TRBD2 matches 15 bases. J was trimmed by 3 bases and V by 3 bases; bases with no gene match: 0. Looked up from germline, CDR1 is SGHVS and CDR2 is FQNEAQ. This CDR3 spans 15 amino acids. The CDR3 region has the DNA TGTGCCAGCAGCTTGGGACTAGCGGGAGGCTACGAGCAGTACTTC. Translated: CASSLGLAGGYEQYF.